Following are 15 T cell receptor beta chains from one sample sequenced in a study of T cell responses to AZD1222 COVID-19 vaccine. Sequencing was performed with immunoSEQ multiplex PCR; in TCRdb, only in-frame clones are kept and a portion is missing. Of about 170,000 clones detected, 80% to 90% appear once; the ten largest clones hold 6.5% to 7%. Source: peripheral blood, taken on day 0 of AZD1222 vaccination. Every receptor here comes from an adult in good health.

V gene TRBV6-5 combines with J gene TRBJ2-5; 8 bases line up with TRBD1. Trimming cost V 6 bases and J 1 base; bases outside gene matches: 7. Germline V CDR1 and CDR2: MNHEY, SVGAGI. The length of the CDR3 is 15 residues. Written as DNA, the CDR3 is TGTGCCAGCAGGCGTTGGACAGGGCCCCAAGAGACCCAGTACTTC. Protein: CASRRWTGPQETQYF.

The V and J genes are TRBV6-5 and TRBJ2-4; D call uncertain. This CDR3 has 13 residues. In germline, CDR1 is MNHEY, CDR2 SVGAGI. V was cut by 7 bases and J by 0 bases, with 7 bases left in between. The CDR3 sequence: CASKGLAKNIQYF. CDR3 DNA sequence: TGTGCCAGCAAGGGTCTAGCCAAAAACATTCAGTACTTC.

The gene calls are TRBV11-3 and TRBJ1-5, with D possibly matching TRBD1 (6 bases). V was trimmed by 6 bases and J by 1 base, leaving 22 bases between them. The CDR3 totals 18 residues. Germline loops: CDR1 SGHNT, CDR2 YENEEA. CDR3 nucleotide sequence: TGTGCCAGCAGTCTAGGGGGTTCAGGGAATGCGAGCAATCAGCCCCAGCATTTT. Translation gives CASSLGGSGNASNQPQHF.

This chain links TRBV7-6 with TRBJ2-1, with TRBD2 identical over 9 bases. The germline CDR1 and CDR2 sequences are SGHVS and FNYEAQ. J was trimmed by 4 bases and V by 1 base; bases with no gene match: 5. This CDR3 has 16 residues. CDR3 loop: CASSLEVAGVYNEQFF. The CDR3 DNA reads TGTGCCAGCAGCTTAGAGGTAGCGGGGGTTTACAATGAGCAGTTCTTC.

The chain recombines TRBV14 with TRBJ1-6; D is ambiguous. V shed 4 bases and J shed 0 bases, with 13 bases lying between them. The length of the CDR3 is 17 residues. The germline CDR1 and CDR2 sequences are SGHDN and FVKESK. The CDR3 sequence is CASSPSFASSYNSPLHF. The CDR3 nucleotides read TGTGCCAGCAGCCCCTCCTTTGCGAGCTCCTATAATTCACCCCTCCACTTT.

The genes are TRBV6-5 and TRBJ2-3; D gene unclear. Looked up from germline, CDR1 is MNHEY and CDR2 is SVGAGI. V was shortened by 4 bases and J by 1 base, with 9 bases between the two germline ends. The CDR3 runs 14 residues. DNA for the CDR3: TGTGCCAGCAGTTCGTATAGGGGCACAGATACGCAGTATTTT. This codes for CASSSYRGTDTQYF.

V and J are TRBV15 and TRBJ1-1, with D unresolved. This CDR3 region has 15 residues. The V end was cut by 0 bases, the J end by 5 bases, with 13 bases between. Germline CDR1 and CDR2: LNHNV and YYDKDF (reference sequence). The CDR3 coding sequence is TGTGCCACCAGCAGAGATTCGGACCCTAATACTGAAGCTTTCTTT. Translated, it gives CATSRDSDPNTEAFF.

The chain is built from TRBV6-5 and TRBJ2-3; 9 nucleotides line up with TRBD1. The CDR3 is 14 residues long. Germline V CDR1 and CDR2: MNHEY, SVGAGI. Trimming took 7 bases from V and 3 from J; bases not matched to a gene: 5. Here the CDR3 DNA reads TGTGCCAGCATCAACAGGGGGCAGACAGATACGCAGTATTTT. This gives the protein CASINRGQTDTQYF.

The CDR3 spells CASRRLAGGLNTGELFF. The CDR3 nucleotides read TGTGCCAGCAGGAGACTAGCGGGGGGTCTAAACACCGGGGAGCTGTTTTTT. This rearrangement joins TRBV2 to TRBJ2-2; 13 nucleotides align to TRBD2. Losses at the gene ends were 6 bases for V and 2 bases for J; bases not matched to a gene: 6. This CDR3 is built from 17 residues. Germline V lookup: CDR1 SNHLY, CDR2 FYNNEI.

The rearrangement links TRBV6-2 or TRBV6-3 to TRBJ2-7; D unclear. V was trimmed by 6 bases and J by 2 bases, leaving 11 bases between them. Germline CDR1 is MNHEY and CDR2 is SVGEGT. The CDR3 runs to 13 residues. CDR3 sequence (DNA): TGTGCCAGCAGCCTAAAACCTACCTACGAGCAGTACTTC. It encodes CASSLKPTYEQYF.

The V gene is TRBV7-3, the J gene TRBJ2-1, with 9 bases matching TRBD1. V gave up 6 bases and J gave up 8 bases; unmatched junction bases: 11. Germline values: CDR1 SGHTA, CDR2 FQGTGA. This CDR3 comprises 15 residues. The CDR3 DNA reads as TGTGCCAGCAGTCCCCGTTCACAGGGGGCGGATGAGCAGTTCTTC. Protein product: CASSPRSQGADEQFF.

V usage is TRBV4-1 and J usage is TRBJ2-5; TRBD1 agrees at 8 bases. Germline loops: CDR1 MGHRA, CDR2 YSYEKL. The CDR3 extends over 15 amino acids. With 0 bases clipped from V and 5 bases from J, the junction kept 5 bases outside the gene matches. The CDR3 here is CASSQDGRGRETQYF. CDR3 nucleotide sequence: TGCGCCAGCAGCCAAGATGGCAGGGGGCGGGAGACCCAGTACTTC.

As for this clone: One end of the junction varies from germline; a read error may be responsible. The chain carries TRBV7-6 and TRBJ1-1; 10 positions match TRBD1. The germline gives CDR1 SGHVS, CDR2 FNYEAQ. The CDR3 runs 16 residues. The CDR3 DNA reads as TGTGCCAGCAGCTTAACACCGGGACAGGGGAACGCTGAAGCTTTCTTT. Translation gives CASSLTPGQGNAEAFF.

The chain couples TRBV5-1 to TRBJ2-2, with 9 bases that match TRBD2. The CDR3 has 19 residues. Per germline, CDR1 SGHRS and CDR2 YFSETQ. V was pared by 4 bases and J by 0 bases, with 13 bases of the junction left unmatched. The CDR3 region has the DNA TGCGCCAGCAGCAATTTTGGGGGACTAGCAGCCTCGAACACCGGGGAGCTGTTTTTT. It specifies CASSNFGGLAASNTGELFF.

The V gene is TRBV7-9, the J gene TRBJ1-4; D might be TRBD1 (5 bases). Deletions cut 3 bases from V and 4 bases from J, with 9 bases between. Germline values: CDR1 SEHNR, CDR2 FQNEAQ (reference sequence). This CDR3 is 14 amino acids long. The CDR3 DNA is TGTGCCAGCAGCTTGGGGCGGCATAATGAAAAACTGTTTTTT. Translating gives CASSLGRHNEKLFF.